These 2 T cell receptor beta chains came from one sample sequenced in a study of T cells in localized non-small cell lung cancer. Only in-frame clones appear in the TCRdb table, and some are missing; sequencing was by immunoSEQ multiplex PCR. This sample has 2,000 to 2,500 clones, with about 30% found just once. Sequencing was performed on normal lung tissue next to the tumor, taken before any cancer treatment. The source is a man between 40 and 69 years old with stage I lung adenocarcinoma.

This clone has just a few counts. The chain carries TRBV18 and TRBJ2-7, with TRBD2 matching over 7 bases. The V gene end was trimmed by 3 bases and the J gene end by 0 bases; junction bases not matched to a gene: 8. The CDR3 consists of 16 residues. Germline V gene lookup returns CDR1 KGHSH and CDR2 LQKENI. CDR3 DNA sequence: TGTGCCAGCTCACCGCTTGCCGGGGGGAACTCCTACGAGCAGTACTTC. This gives the protein CASSPLAGGNSYEQYF.

This clone was observed a few times. The chain recombines TRBV5-1 with TRBJ1-3; D not certain. This CDR3 region has 19 residues. The germline V gene has CDR1 SGHRS and CDR2 YFSETQ. Trimming shortened V by 4 bases and J by 3 bases, and 26 bases separated the two germline ends. The CDR3 sequence is CASSPGLGPSVASGNTIYF. CDR3 DNA: TGCGCCAGCAGCCCAGGACTAGGGCCGAGTGTCGCCAGTGGAAACACCATATATTTT.